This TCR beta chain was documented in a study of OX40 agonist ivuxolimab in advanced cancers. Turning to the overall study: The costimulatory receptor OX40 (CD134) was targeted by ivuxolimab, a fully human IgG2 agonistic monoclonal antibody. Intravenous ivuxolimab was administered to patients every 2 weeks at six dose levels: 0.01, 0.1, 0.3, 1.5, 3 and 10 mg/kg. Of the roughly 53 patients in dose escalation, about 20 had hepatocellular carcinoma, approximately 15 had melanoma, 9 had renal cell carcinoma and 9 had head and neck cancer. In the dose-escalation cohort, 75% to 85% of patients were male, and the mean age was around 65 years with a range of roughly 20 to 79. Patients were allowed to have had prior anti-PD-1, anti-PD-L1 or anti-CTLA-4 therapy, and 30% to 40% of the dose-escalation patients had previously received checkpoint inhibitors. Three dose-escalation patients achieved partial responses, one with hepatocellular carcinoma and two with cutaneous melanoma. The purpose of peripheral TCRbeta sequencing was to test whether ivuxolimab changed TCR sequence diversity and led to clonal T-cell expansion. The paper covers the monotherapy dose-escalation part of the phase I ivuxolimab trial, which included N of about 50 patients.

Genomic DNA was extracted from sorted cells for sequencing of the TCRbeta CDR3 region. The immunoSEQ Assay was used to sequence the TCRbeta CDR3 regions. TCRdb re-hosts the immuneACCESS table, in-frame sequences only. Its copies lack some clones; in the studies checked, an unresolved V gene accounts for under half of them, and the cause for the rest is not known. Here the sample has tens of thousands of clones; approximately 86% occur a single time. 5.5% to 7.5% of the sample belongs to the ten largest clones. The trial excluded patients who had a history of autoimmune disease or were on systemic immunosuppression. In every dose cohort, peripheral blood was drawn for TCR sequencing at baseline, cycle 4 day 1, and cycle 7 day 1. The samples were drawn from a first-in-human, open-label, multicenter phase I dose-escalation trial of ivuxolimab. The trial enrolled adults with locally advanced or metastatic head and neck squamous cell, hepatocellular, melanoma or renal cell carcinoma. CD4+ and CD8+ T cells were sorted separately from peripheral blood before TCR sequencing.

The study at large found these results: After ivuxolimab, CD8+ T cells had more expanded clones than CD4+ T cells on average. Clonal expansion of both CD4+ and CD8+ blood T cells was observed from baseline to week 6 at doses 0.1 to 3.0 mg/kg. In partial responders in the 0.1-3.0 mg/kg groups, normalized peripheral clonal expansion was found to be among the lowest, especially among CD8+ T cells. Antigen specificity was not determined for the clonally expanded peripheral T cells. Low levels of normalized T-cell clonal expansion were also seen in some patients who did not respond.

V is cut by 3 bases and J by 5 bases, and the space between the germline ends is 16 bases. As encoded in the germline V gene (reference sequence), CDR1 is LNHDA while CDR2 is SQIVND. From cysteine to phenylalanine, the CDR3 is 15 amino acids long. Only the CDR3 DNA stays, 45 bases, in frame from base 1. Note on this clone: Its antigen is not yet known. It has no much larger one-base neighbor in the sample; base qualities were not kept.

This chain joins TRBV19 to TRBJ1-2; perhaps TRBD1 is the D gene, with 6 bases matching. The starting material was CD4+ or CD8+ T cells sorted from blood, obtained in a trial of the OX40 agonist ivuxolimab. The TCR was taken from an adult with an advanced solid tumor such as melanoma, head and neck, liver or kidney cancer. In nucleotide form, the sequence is TGTGCCAGTAGTATGCTGACGACAGGCGAATATGGCTACACCTTC. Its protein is CASSMLTTGEYGYTF.